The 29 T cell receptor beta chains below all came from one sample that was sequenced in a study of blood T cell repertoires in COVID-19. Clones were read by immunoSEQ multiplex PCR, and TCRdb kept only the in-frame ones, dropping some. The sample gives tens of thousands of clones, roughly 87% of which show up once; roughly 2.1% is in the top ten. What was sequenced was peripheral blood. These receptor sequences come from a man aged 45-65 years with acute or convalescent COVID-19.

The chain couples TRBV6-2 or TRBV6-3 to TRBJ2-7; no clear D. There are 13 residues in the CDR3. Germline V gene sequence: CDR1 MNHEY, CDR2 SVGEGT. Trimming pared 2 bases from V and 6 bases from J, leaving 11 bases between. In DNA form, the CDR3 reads TGTGCCAGCAGTTACGCCCAACTTCTCGAGCAGTACGTC. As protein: CASSYAQLLEQYV.

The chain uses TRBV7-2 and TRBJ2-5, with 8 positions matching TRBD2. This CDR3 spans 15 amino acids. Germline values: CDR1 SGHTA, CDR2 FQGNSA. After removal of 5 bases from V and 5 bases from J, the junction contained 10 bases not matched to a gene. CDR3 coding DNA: TGTGCCAGCAGCCCCGGGGGGGGTGTGTGGGAGACCCAGTACTTC. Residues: CASSPGGGVWETQYF.

CDR3 protein: CASSPRGGGDNEQFF. The CDR3 nucleotides are TGCGCCAGCAGCCCCAGGGGCGGGGGGGACAATGAGCAGTTCTTC. The V call is TRBV5-1, the J call TRBJ2-1; 9 bases fit TRBD2. The CDR3 is 15 residues long. Germline assignment: CDR1 SGHRS and CDR2 YFSETQ. The ends lost 4 bases at V and 5 bases at J; junction bases unmatched: 7.

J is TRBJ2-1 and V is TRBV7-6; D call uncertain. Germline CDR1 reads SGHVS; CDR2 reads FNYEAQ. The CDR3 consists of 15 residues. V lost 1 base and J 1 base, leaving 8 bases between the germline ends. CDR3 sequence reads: CASSLGAQSYNEQFF. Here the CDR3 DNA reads TGTGCCAGCAGCTTAGGGGCCCAATCCTACAATGAGCAGTTCTTC.

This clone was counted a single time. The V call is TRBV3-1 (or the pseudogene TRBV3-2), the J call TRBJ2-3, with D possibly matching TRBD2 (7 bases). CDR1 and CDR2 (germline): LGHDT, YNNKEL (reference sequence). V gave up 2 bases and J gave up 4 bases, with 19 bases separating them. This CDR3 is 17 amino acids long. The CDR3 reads CASSQRGRGGGADTQYF. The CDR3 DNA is TGTGCCAGCAGCCAAAGGGGAAGGGGCGGGGGCGCAGATACGCAGTATTTT.

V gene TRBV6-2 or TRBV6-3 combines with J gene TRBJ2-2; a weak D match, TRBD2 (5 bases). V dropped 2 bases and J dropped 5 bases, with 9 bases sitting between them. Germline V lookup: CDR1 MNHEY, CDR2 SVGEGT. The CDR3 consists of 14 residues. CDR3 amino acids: CASSYIWRTGELFF. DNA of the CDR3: TGTGCCAGCAGTTACATCTGGAGGACCGGGGAGCTGTTTTTT.

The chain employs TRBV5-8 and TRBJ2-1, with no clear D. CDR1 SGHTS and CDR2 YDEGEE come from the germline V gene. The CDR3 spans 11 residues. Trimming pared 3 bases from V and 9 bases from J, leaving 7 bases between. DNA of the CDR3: TGTGCCAGCAGCTCCCTAGTTGAGCAGTTCTTC. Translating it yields CASSSLVEQFF.

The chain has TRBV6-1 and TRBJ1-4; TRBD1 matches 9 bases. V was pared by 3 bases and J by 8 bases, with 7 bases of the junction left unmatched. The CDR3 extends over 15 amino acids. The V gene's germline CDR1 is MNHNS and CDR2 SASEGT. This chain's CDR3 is CASSDPGQGLEKLFF. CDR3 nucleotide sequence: TGTGCCAGCAGTGACCCGGGACAGGGTTTGGAAAAACTGTTTTTT.

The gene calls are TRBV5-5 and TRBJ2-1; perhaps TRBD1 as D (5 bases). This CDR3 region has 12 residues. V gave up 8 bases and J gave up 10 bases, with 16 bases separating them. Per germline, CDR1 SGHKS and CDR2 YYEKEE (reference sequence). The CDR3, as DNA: TGTGCCAGTAGACAGTCCCTAGGGGAGCAGTTCTTC. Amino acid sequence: CASRQSLGEQFF. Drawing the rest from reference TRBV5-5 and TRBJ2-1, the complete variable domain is DAGVTQSPTHLIKTRGQQVTLRCSPISGHKSVSWYQQVLGQGPQFIFQYYEKEERGRGNFPDRFSARQFPNYSSELNVNALLLGDSALYLCASRQSLGEQFFGPGTRLTVL.

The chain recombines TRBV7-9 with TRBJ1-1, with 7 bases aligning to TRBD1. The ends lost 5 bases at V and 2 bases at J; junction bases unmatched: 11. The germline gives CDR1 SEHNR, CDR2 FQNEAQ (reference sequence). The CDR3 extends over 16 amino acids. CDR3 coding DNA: TGTGCCAGCAGCCCCTTACCCCAGGGGGTAAACACTGAAGCTTTCTTT. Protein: CASSPLPQGVNTEAFF.

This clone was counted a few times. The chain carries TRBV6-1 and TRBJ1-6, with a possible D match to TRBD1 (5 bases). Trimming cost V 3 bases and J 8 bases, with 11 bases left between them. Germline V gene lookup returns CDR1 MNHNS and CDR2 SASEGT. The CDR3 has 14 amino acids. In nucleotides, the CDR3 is TGTGCCAGCAGTGATATCCAGGGTGATTCACCCCTCCACTTT. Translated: CASSDIQGDSPLHF.

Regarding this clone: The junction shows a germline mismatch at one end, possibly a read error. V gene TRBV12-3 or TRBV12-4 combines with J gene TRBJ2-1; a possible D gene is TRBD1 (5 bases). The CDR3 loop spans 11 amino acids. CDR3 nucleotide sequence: TGCGCCGCGGCAGGGAACAATGAGCAGTTCTTC. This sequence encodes CAAAGNNEQFF.

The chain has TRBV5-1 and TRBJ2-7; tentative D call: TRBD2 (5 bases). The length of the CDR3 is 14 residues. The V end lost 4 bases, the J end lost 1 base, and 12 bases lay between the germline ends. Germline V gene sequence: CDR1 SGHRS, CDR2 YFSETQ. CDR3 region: CASSRLAPSYEQYF. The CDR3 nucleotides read TGCGCCAGCAGCCGCTTAGCGCCATCCTACGAGCAGTACTTC.

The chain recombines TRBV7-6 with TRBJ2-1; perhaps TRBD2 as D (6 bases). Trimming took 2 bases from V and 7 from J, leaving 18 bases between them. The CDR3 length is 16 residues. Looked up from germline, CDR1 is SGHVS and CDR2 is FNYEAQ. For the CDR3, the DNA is TGTGCCAGCAGCTTATTTGAGGTGGTAGGAGGGAATGAGCAGTTCTTC. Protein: CASSLFEVVGGNEQFF.

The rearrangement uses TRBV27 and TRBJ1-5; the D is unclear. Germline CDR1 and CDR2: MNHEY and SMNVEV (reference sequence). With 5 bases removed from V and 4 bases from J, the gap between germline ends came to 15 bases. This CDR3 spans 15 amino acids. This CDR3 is CASSQLGAQNQPQHF. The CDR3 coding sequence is TGTGCCAGCAGTCAGCTAGGAGCCCAAAATCAGCCCCAGCATTTT.

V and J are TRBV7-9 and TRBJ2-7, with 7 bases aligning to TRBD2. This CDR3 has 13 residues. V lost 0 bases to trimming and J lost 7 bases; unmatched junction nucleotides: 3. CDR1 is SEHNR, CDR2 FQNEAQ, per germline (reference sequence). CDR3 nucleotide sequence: TGTGCCAGCAGCTTAGCGGGAGGGCGTGAGCAGTACTTC. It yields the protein CASSLAGGREQYF.

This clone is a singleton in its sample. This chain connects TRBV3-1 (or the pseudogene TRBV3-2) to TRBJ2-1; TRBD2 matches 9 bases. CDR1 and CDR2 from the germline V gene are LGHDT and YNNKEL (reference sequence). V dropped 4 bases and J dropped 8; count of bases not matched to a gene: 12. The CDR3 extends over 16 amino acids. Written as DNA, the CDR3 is TGTGCCAGCAGCCGACCTCCGGGACTAGCCCCCCATGAGCAGTTCTTC. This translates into CASSRPPGLAPHEQFF.

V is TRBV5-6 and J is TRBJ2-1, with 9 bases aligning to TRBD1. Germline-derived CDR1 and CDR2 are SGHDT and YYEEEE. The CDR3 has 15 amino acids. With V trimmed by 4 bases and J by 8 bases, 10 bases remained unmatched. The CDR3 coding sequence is TGTGCCAGCAGCGGGGGGACAGGGTTTATAGATGAGCAGTTCTTC. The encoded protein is CASSGGTGFIDEQFF.

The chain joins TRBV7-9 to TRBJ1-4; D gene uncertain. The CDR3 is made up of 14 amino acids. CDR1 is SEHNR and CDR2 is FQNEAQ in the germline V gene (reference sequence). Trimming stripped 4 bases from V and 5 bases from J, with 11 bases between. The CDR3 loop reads CASSSGVRNEKLFF. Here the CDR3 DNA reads TGTGCCAGCAGCTCCGGGGTCCGAAATGAAAAACTGTTTTTT.

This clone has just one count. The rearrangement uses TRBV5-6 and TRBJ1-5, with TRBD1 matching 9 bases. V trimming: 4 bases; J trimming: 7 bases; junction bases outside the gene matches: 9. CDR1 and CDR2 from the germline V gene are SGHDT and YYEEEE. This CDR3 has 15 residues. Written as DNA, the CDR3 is TGTGCCAGCAGCGAGGGACAGGGTGGTAGGCAGCCCCAGCATTTT. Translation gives CASSEGQGGRQPQHF.

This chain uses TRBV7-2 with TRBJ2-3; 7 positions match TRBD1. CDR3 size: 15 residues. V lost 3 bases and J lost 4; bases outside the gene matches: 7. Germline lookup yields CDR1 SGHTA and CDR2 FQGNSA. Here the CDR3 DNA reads TGTGCCAGCAGCTTTACAGGGGTCCAGGCAGATACGCAGTATTTT. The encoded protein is CASSFTGVQADTQYF.

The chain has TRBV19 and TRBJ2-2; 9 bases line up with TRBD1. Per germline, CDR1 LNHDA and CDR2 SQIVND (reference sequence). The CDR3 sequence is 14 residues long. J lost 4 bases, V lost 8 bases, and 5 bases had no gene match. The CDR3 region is CASRLTGGTGELFF. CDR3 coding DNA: TGTGCCAGTCGGTTGACAGGGGGCACCGGGGAGCTGTTTTTT.

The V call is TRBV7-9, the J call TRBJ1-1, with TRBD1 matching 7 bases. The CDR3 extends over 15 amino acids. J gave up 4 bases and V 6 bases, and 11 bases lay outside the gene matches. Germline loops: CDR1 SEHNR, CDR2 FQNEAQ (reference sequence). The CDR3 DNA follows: TGTGCCAGCAGGAAAACAGGGGAATCGGGCACTGAAGCTTTCTTT. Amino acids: CASRKTGESGTEAFF.

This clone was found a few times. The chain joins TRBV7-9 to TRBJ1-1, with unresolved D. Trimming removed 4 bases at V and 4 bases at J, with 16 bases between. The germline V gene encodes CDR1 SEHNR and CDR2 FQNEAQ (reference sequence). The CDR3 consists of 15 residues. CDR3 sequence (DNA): TGTGCCAGCAGCTCGGAGGTCTGGGCGACCACTGAAGCTTTCTTT. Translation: CASSSEVWATTEAFF.

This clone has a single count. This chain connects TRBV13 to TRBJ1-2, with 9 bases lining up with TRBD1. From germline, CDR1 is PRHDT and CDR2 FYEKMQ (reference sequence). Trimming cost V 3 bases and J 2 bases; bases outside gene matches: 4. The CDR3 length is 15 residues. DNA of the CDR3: TGTGCCAGCAGCTTGGGGGACAGGGCCAACTATGGCTACACCTTC. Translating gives CASSLGDRANYGYTF.

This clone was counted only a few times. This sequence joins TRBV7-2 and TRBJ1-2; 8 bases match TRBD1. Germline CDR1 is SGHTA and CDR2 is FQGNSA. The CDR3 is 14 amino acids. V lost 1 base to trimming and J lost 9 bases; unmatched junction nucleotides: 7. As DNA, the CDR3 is TGTGCCAGCAGCTTAGGTAGGACAGGGAGGAGCTACACCTTC. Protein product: CASSLGRTGRSYTF.

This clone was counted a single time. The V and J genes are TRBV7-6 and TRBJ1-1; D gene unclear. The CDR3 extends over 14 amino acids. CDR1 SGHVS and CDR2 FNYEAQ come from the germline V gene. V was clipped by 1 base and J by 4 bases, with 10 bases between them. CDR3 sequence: CASSLGGVGTEAFF. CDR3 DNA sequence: TGTGCCAGCAGCTTAGGAGGTGTGGGCACTGAAGCTTTCTTT.

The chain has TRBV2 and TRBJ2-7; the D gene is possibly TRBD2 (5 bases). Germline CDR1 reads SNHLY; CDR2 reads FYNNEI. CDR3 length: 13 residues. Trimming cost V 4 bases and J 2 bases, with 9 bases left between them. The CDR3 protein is CASSVSGTYEQYF. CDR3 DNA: TGTGCCAGCAGTGTTTCGGGGACCTACGAGCAGTACTTC. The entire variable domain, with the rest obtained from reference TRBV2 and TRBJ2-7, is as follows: EPEVTQTPSHQVTQMGQEVILRCVPISNHLYFYWYRQILGQKVEFLVSFYNNEISEKSEIFDDQFSVERPDGSNFTLKIRSTKLEDSAMYFCASSVSGTYEQYFGPGTRLTVT.

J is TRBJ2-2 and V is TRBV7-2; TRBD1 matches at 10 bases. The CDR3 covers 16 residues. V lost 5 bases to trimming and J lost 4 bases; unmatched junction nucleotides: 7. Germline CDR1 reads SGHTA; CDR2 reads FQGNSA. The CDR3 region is CASSQSTGGGTGELFF. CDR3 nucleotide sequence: TGTGCCAGCAGCCAATCGACAGGGGGCGGCACCGGGGAGCTGTTTTTT.